The 16 T cell receptor beta chains in this list originate from one sample, sequenced in a study of T cell responses to AZD1222 COVID-19 vaccine. Sequencing was performed with immunoSEQ multiplex PCR; in TCRdb, only in-frame clones are kept and a portion is missing. This sample yields about 210,000 clones, of which 85% to 95% are seen a single time; less than 1.5% belongs to the top ten. The sequencing here drew on peripheral blood, taken on day 0 of AZD1222 vaccination. These receptors originate from an adult in good health.

J is TRBJ2-5 and V is TRBV6-6, with D unresolved. Germline V gene data show CDR1 as MNHNY and CDR2 as SVGAGI (reference sequence). The CDR3 sequence is 11 residues long. The V end lost 2 bases, the J end lost 4 bases, and 2 bases lay between the germline ends. CDR3 DNA: TGTGCCAGCAGTTACGGAGAGACCCAGTACTTC. It translates to CASSYGETQYF.

The rearrangement links TRBV3-1 (or the pseudogene TRBV3-2) to TRBJ1-1; TRBD1 might be the D (5 bases). The germline V and J ends were trimmed by 5 bases and 3 bases, with 16 bases remaining between them. Per the germline V gene, CDR1 is LGHDT and CDR2 is YNNKEL (reference sequence). This CDR3 has 15 amino acids. The CDR3 loop reads CASSAGSTGDTEAFF. CDR3 in DNA: TGTGCCAGCAGCGCAGGGTCCACGGGAGACACTGAAGCTTTCTTT.

J is TRBJ2-5 and V is TRBV6-1; D might be TRBD1 (5 bases). In germline, CDR1 is MNHNS, CDR2 SASEGT. The V gene lost 1 base and the J gene lost 2 bases, with 11 bases spanning the gap. The CDR3 sequence is 15 residues long. This CDR3 is CASSEETARQETQYF. CDR3 in DNA: TGTGCCAGCAGTGAAGAGACAGCCCGTCAAGAGACCCAGTACTTC.

This rearrangement joins TRBV27 to TRBJ2-5, with 10 bases matching TRBD1. The CDR3 spans 16 residues. The germline V gene encodes CDR1 MNHEY and CDR2 SMNVEV (reference sequence). V lost 4 bases, J lost 6 bases, and 11 bases stayed unmatched. Here the CDR3 DNA reads TGTGCCAGCAGTTCCAGCCCGACAGGGGGCGCGCAGACCCAGTACTTC. Protein sequence: CASSSSPTGGAQTQYF.

The V call is TRBV12-3 or TRBV12-4, the J call TRBJ1-1; no clear D gene. Trimming stripped 4 bases from V and 1 base from J, with 7 bases between. The CDR3 contains 13 residues. This CDR3 reads CASSWRENTEAFF. CDR3 nucleotides: TGTGCCAGCAGTTGGAGAGAGAACACTGAAGCTTTCTTT.

This chain connects TRBV7-9 to TRBJ2-3, with D hard to call. This CDR3 has 14 amino acids. From germline, CDR1 is SEHNR and CDR2 FQNEAQ (reference sequence). Trimming shortened V by 5 bases and J by 7 bases, and 16 bases separated the two germline ends. CDR3 region: CASSLTTAVNTQYF. The DNA of the CDR3 is TGTGCCAGCAGCCTCACGACGGCCGTGAATACGCAGTATTTT.

The chain recombines TRBV5-1 with TRBJ2-2; TRBD1 might be the D (7 bases). This CDR3 region has 15 residues. The germline V gene has CDR1 SGHRS and CDR2 YFSETQ. Trimming shortened V by 3 bases and J by 4 bases, and 13 bases separated the two germline ends. CDR3 protein: CASSSQGGGTGELFF. The CDR3 region has the DNA TGCGCCAGCAGCTCCCAGGGGGGTGGCACCGGGGAGCTGTTTTTT.

The chain employs TRBV11-2 and TRBJ1-2; TRBD1 might be the D (5 bases). CDR3 length equals 16 residues. V was clipped by 0 bases and J by 4 bases, with 15 bases between them. The germline V gene has CDR1 SGHAT and CDR2 FQNNGV. CDR3 sequence reads: CASSLESMGLIYGYTF. As DNA, the CDR3 is TGTGCCAGCAGCTTAGAATCAATGGGACTCATCTATGGCTACACCTTC.

The rearrangement links TRBV6-6 to TRBJ1-5, with D tentatively TRBD1 (5 bases). This CDR3 contains 15 residues. Germline CDR1 reads MNHNY; CDR2 reads SVGAGI (reference sequence). The germline V and J ends were trimmed by 2 bases and 3 bases, with 11 bases remaining between them. The CDR3 nucleotides read TGTGCCAGCAGTTACGAACCGACAGTCAATCAGCCCCAGCATTTT. This codes for CASSYEPTVNQPQHF.

V gene TRBV19 combines with J gene TRBJ2-1; the match to TRBD1 covers 11 bases. V lost 7 bases, J lost 4 bases, and 3 bases stayed unmatched. The germline gives CDR1 LNHDA, CDR2 SQIVND (reference sequence). The CDR3 loop spans 14 amino acids. This CDR3 is CASIGQGAYNEQFF. CDR3 DNA: TGTGCCAGTATCGGACAGGGGGCTTACAATGAGCAGTTCTTC.

This clone was seen only a few times. The chain is built from TRBV27 and TRBJ2-7; D gene unclear. Germline V CDR1 and CDR2: MNHEY, SMNVEV (reference sequence). This CDR3 region has 15 residues. Trimming stripped 0 bases from V and 3 bases from J, with 12 bases between. The CDR3 here is CASSLSGTSFYEQYF. The CDR3 bases are TGTGCCAGCAGTTTATCGGGCACATCCTTCTACGAGCAGTACTTC.

The chain uses TRBV2 and TRBJ2-3; no clear D. This CDR3 has 13 amino acids. V shed 6 bases and J shed 4 bases, with 11 bases lying between them. Germline V gives CDR1 SNHLY, CDR2 FYNNEI. CDR3 protein: CASRADLSDTQYF. CDR3 in DNA: TGTGCCAGCAGGGCAGATCTGTCAGATACGCAGTATTTT.

This clone was seen just once. This chain joins TRBV25-1 and TRBJ1-2; D gene uncertain. CDR3 length: 13 residues. The ends were cut back, 5 bases at V and 0 bases at J, with 7 bases in the middle. The germline V gene has CDR1 MGHDK and CDR2 SYGVNS. CDR3: CASSYSANYGYTF. CDR3 coding DNA: TGTGCCAGCAGTTATTCCGCTAACTATGGCTACACCTTC.

This clone was recorded once. The chain links TRBV18 to TRBJ1-4; unclear D gene. The germline V gene encodes CDR1 KGHSH and CDR2 LQKENI. The CDR3 spans 14 residues. The V end was cut by 0 bases, the J end by 0 bases, with 2 bases between. The CDR3 is CASSPPSTNEKLFF. Here the CDR3 DNA reads TGTGCCAGCTCACCACCATCAACTAATGAAAAACTGTTTTTT.

V is TRBV6-5 and J is TRBJ1-6; the match to TRBD1 covers 10 bases. Germline V gives CDR1 MNHEY, CDR2 SVGAGI. After removal of 6 bases from V and 7 bases from J, the junction contained 3 bases not matched to a gene. This CDR3 region has 14 residues. CDR3: CASSRDRGNSPLHF. The DNA for the CDR3 is TGTGCCAGCAGCCGGGACAGGGGAAATTCACCCCTCCACTTT.

The chain uses TRBV28 and TRBJ2-7, with D unclear. This CDR3 spans 12 amino acids. V lost 5 bases, J lost 4 bases, and 9 bases lay in between. CDR1 is MDHEN and CDR2 is SYDVKM in the germline V gene. CDR3 protein: CASSPGGYEQYF. In DNA form, the CDR3 reads TGTGCCAGCAGTCCGGGCGGATACGAGCAGTACTTC.